The entry that follows covers one T cell receptor beta chain sequence. The sample comes from a study of blood T cell repertoires in COVID-19. Across the whole study: Material from acute and convalescent COVID-19 was sourced from the United States, Italy and Spain. Sources were T cells, B-cell-depleted T cells, or PBMCs; the material itself was cDNA or gDNA.

Seattle participants joined during active infection and were tracked over time. TCRdb keeps only in-frame clones here, not all; method: immunoSEQ multiplex PCR. The table records 210,000 or so clones, approximately 90% of them present only once. Germline trimming cut 4 bases from V and 5 bases from J; bases unmatched to any gene: 6. The CDR3 totals 15 residues. CDR1 and CDR2 (germline): SNHLY, FYNNEI. The material sequenced was peripheral blood. The receptor was isolated from a man younger than 40 with COVID-19, enrolled during active disease. The chain is built from TRBV2 and TRBJ2-7; 12 bases fit TRBD1. CDR3 sequence reads: CASSVGQGARNEQYF. The CDR3 DNA reads TGTGCCAGCAGTGTGGGACAGGGGGCGCGGAACGAGCAGTACTTC.